A selection of T cell receptor beta chains follows, all from one sample in a study of control samples from healthy donors and cancer patients. Generated by immunoSEQ multiplex PCR, the TCRdb table keeps only in-frame clones and is missing some. The data show around 59,000 clones, roughly 90% seen once. Material for sequencing was PBMCs. The receptors originated from a man aged 35-49 years with colorectal cancer. Each CDR3 is given with its conserved first and last residue. Fields, in order: clone size, CDR3 length, V gene, J gene, D gene, CDR3 DNA, CDR3 protein. D genes are given only for firm matches. Part of the rows lack a size; the others show once, few, many or a class for expanded clones.

clone size: -; CDR3 length: 14; V gene: TRBV7-2; J gene: TRBJ2-1; D gene: -; CDR3 DNA: TGTGCCAGCAGCTTAGGTGGGGTTACCAATGAGCAGTTCTTC; CDR3 protein: CASSLGGVTNEQFF
clone size: -; CDR3 length: 13; V gene: TRBV10-1; J gene: TRBJ2-2; D gene: -; CDR3 DNA: TGCGCCAGCAGCCCCCAGGAGTTCGGGGAGCTGTTTTTT; CDR3 protein: CASSPQEFGELFF
clone size: -; CDR3 length: 14; V gene: TRBV2; J gene: TRBJ1-5; D gene: -; CDR3 DNA: TGTGCCAGCAGTCCTACGACAGTTTATCAGCCCCAGCATTTT; CDR3 protein: CASSPTTVYQPQHF
clone size: -; CDR3 length: 13; V gene: TRBV5-1; J gene: TRBJ1-3; D gene: -; CDR3 DNA: TGCGCCAGCAGCCCGAATGATGGAAACACCATATATTTT; CDR3 protein: CASSPNDGNTIYF
clone size: -; CDR3 length: 15; V gene: TRBV9; J gene: TRBJ1-1; D gene: TRBD1; CDR3 DNA: TGTGCCAGCAGCGCCCGGGACAGGGGGCTTAGTGAAGCTTTCTTT; CDR3 protein: CASSARDRGLSEAFF
clone size: -; CDR3 length: 16; V gene: TRBV3-1/TRBV3-2; J gene: TRBJ2-1; D gene: -; CDR3 DNA: TGTGCCAGCAGCCAAGCAGAAGCGGGGGCAGGGGGAGAGCAGTTCTTC; CDR3 protein: CASSQAEAGAGGEQFF
clone size: -; CDR3 length: 15; V gene: TRBV7-2; J gene: TRBJ1-5; D gene: -; CDR3 DNA: TGTGCCAGCAGCTTTGGGACGGTAAGCAATCAGCCCCAGCATTTT; CDR3 protein: CASSFGTVSNQPQHF
clone size: -; CDR3 length: 14; V gene: TRBV7-2; J gene: TRBJ2-7; D gene: -; CDR3 DNA: TGTGCCAGCAGCTTAGATAGCGGCTCCTACGAGCAGTACTTC; CDR3 protein: CASSLDSGSYEQYF
clone size: -; CDR3 length: 16; V gene: TRBV5-1; J gene: TRBJ2-6; D gene: -; CDR3 DNA: TGCGCCAGCAGCGATGTCAACAGGGTTGGGGCCAACGTCCTGACTTTC; CDR3 protein: CASSDVNRVGANVLTF
clone size: -; CDR3 length: 17; V gene: TRBV4-2; J gene: TRBJ2-3; D gene: -; CDR3 DNA: TGTGCCAGCAGCGAAGCCTCGGGAAGTGGATTAGCAGATACGCAGTATTTT; CDR3 protein: CASSEASGSGLADTQYF
clone size: -; CDR3 length: 15; V gene: TRBV3-1/TRBV3-2; J gene: TRBJ2-3; D gene: TRBD2; CDR3 DNA: TGTGCCAGCAGCCTGACTAGCGGGGGGGCCGGTACGCAGTATTTT; CDR3 protein: CASSLTSGGAGTQYF
clone size: -; CDR3 length: 18; V gene: TRBV4-1; J gene: TRBJ1-1; D gene: TRBD1; CDR3 DNA: TGCGCCAGCAGCCATTCCACCGGGACAGGGGGTAAAAACACTGAAGCTTTCTTT; CDR3 protein: CASSHSTGTGGKNTEAFF
clone size: -; CDR3 length: 14; V gene: TRBV5-4; J gene: TRBJ2-3; D gene: TRBD2; CDR3 DNA: TGTGCCAGCAGCTTATCTGGGGGGGGAGCTACGCAGTATTTT; CDR3 protein: CASSLSGGGATQYF
clone size: -; CDR3 length: 18; V gene: TRBV3-1/TRBV3-2; J gene: TRBJ1-1; D gene: -; CDR3 DNA: TGTGCCAGCAGCCAAGAGAGGGACCGAAAGGGGGTGAACACTGAAGCTTTCTTT; CDR3 protein: CASSQERDRKGVNTEAFF
clone size: -; CDR3 length: 13; V gene: TRBV12-3/TRBV12-4; J gene: TRBJ1-5; D gene: TRBD1; CDR3 DNA: TGTGCCAGCAGCGGGACAGGGGAGCAGCCCCAGCATTTT; CDR3 protein: CASSGTGEQPQHF
clone size: -; CDR3 length: 16; V gene: TRBV14; J gene: TRBJ2-3; D gene: -; CDR3 DNA: TGTGCCAGCAGCCAAGGACAGACCTTTAGCACAGATACGCAGTATTTT; CDR3 protein: CASSQGQTFSTDTQYF
clone size: -; CDR3 length: 17; V gene: TRBV5-1; J gene: TRBJ2-5; D gene: TRBD2; CDR3 DNA: TGCGCCAGCAGCTTGTTTTCTCTAGCGGGGCGACAAGAGACCCAGTACTTC; CDR3 protein: CASSLFSLAGRQETQYF
clone size: -; CDR3 length: 12; V gene: TRBV7-2; J gene: TRBJ1-1; D gene: -; CDR3 DNA: TGTGCCAGCAGCTTCGGGGTTGGTGAAGCTTTCTTT; CDR3 protein: CASSFGVGEAFF
clone size: -; CDR3 length: 15; V gene: TRBV5-6; J gene: TRBJ2-1; D gene: TRBD2; CDR3 DNA: TGTGCCAGCAGCTTGCTAGCGGGGGGGCCACATGAGCAGTTCTTC; CDR3 protein: CASSLLAGGPHEQFF
clone size: -; CDR3 length: 16; V gene: TRBV4-1; J gene: TRBJ1-1; D gene: TRBD1; CDR3 DNA: TGCGCCAGCAGCCAGCCAGGGGGCAGAGTCAACACTGAAGCTTTCTTT; CDR3 protein: CASSQPGGRVNTEAFF
clone size: -; CDR3 length: 16; V gene: TRBV6-4; J gene: TRBJ2-1; D gene: TRBD2; CDR3 DNA: TGTGCCAGCAGTGCCCTCGGGGGGAACCCGGCCGGTGAGCAGTTCTTC; CDR3 protein: CASSALGGNPAGEQFF
clone size: -; CDR3 length: 11; V gene: TRBV6-1; J gene: TRBJ2-5; D gene: -; CDR3 DNA: TGTGCCAGCAGCAGGGAAGAGACCCAGTACTTC; CDR3 protein: CASSREETQYF
clone size: once; CDR3 length: 11; V gene: TRBV20-1; J gene: TRBJ1-1; D gene: -; CDR3 DNA: TGCAGTGCAGCGGAGAACACTGAAGCTTTCTTT; CDR3 protein: CSAAENTEAFF
clone size: -; CDR3 length: 14; V gene: TRBV9; J gene: TRBJ2-2; D gene: -; CDR3 DNA: TGTGCCAGCAGCGAAGGGACATACACCGGGGAGCTGTTTTTT; CDR3 protein: CASSEGTYTGELFF
clone size: once; CDR3 length: 12; V gene: TRBV6-2/TRBV6-3; J gene: TRBJ1-1; D gene: TRBD1; CDR3 DNA: TGTGCCAGCAGTTCCAGGGGGACTGAAGCTTTCTTT; CDR3 protein: CASSSRGTEAFF
clone size: -; CDR3 length: 15; V gene: TRBV9; J gene: TRBJ1-4; D gene: TRBD1; CDR3 DNA: TGTGCCAGCAGCGCACAGGGACAGGTTAATGAAAAACTGTTTTTT; CDR3 protein: CASSAQGQVNEKLFF
clone size: -; CDR3 length: 14; V gene: TRBV28; J gene: TRBJ2-7; D gene: -; CDR3 DNA: TGTGCCAGCAGTTATTTGGATAGCTCCTACGAGCAGTACTTC; CDR3 protein: CASSYLDSSYEQYF
clone size: -; CDR3 length: 17; V gene: TRBV11-3; J gene: TRBJ2-2; D gene: TRBD1; CDR3 DNA: TGTGCCAGCAGCCGCAGGAGTGGGACAGGAAACACCGGGGAGCTGTTTTTT; CDR3 protein: CASSRRSGTGNTGELFF
clone size: -; CDR3 length: 13; V gene: TRBV7-2; J gene: TRBJ1-1; D gene: -; CDR3 DNA: TGTGCCAGCAGCTTAAGGAGGCAGCTGGAAGCTTTCTTT; CDR3 protein: CASSLRRQLEAFF
clone size: -; CDR3 length: 14; V gene: TRBV14; J gene: TRBJ1-6; D gene: TRBD1; CDR3 DNA: TGTGCCAGCAGCGACAGGGGAAATAATTCACCCCTCCACTTT; CDR3 protein: CASSDRGNNSPLHF
clone size: -; CDR3 length: 15; V gene: TRBV2; J gene: TRBJ1-6; D gene: TRBD1; CDR3 DNA: TGTGCCAGCAGACATGGACAGGGTTATAATTCACCCCTCCACTTT; CDR3 protein: CASRHGQGYNSPLHF
clone size: -; CDR3 length: 16; V gene: TRBV27; J gene: TRBJ2-6; D gene: -; CDR3 DNA: TGTGCCAGCAGCGCGGGACGGAGCTCTGGGGCCAACGTCCTGACTTTC; CDR3 protein: CASSAGRSSGANVLTF
clone size: -; CDR3 length: 13; V gene: TRBV3-1/TRBV3-2; J gene: TRBJ2-7; D gene: -; CDR3 DNA: TGTGCCAGCAGCCAAGACCTATACTACGAGCAGTACTTC; CDR3 protein: CASSQDLYYEQYF
clone size: -; CDR3 length: 13; V gene: TRBV2; J gene: TRBJ1-2; D gene: TRBD1; CDR3 DNA: TGTGCCAGCAGTATCCGGGACAGGGGCGGCTACACCTTC; CDR3 protein: CASSIRDRGGYTF